The 21 T cell receptor beta chains below were found in one sample sequenced in a study of blood T cell repertoires in COVID-19. TCRdb keeps only in-frame clones here, not all; method: immunoSEQ multiplex PCR. Seen here are more than 250,000 clones, around 90% observed once, and the top ten hold 18%. The source material was PBMCs or T cells enriched from blood (not recorded which). The receptors originated from a woman aged 25 to 39 who had recovered from COVID-19.

On this clone itself: In the same sample, other DNA sequences code for this CDR3. The chain couples TRBV29-1 to TRBJ2-5, with 8 bases fitting TRBD2. The germline CDR1 and CDR2 sequences are SQVTM and ANQGSEA. The V and J ends lost 4 bases and 4 bases, in that order; junction bases with no gene match: 2. The CDR3 is 12 residues long. The CDR3 reads CSVAGGRETQYF. The CDR3, as DNA: TGCAGCGTTGCGGGAGGGAGAGAGACCCAGTACTTC.

The chain has TRBV6-5 and TRBJ1-1; D perhaps matches TRBD1 (6 bases). Germline V gives CDR1 MNHEY, CDR2 SVGAGI. V lost 0 bases and J lost 2, with 13 bases in between. The CDR3 is 16 amino acids. The CDR3 protein is CASSYSLIQGNTEAFF. DNA of the CDR3: TGTGCCAGCAGTTACTCTCTCATACAGGGCAACACTGAAGCTTTCTTT.

This chain links TRBV6-5 with TRBJ1-2; TRBD1 is a possible D gene (5 bases). Germline values: CDR1 MNHEY, CDR2 SVGAGI. Between the trimmed V and J ends, which lost 2 bases and 11 bases, there was a span of 15 bases. The CDR3 is made up of 13 amino acids. The DNA of the CDR3 is TGTGCCAGCAGTTACACAGGACCGTTGGGGTACACCTTC. Its translation is CASSYTGPLGYTF.

The gene calls are TRBV24-1 and TRBJ2-7; D remains unclear. The V end was cut by 7 bases, the J end by 2 bases, with 14 bases between. The CDR3 loop spans 14 amino acids. Germline CDR1 and CDR2: KGHDR and SFDVKD. The CDR3 nucleotides are TGTGCCACCAGCGGGTTAGGAGATACCTACGAGCAGTACTTC. Translation: CATSGLGDTYEQYF.

This chain uses TRBV19 with TRBJ1-1; D gene ambiguous. In germline, CDR1 is LNHDA, CDR2 SQIVND (reference sequence). The CDR3 is 13 residues long. Trimming pared 5 bases from V and 1 base from J, leaving 8 bases between. The CDR3 reads CASSPGKNTEAFF. CDR3 coding DNA: TGTGCCAGTAGTCCGGGGAAGAACACTGAAGCTTTCTTT.

This clone was detected a few times. The chain joins TRBV7-3 to TRBJ2-1; D is possibly TRBD1 (7 bases). The CDR3 totals 14 residues. With 4 bases removed from V and 7 bases from J, the gap between germline ends came to 14 bases. Germline CDR1 SGHTA, CDR2 FQGTGA. CDR3 nucleotides: TGTGCCAGCAGCTCCCGATCAGGGGGGAATGAGCAGTTCTTC. Translating it yields CASSSRSGGNEQFF.

This clone showed up just once. The chain combines TRBV11-2 with TRBJ2-6; D is perhaps TRBD1 (6 bases). CDR3 length: 15 amino acids. Germline-derived CDR1 and CDR2 are SGHAT and FQNNGV. The V end was cut by 5 bases, the J end by 4 bases, with 12 bases between. The CDR3 region is CASSITGLGANVLTF. DNA for the CDR3: TGTGCCAGCAGCATTACAGGGCTGGGGGCCAACGTCCTGACTTTC.

In DNA, the CDR3 is TGTGCCACCAGTGAGGCTAGCGGGGGGGAGGATCGGGAGACCCAGTACTTC. This translates into CATSEASGGEDRETQYF. The chain couples TRBV24-1 to TRBJ2-5, with 12 bases aligning to TRBD2. The CDR3 has 17 residues. Germline values: CDR1 KGHDR, CDR2 SFDVKD. Trimming cost V 4 bases and J 5 bases; bases outside gene matches: 10.

J is TRBJ1-2 and V is TRBV27; 7 bases are a match to TRBD1. The V segment lost 4 bases and the J segment 6 bases; nucleotides outside the gene matches: 11. The CDR3 runs 15 residues. CDR1 and CDR2 (germline): MNHEY, SMNVEV (reference sequence). The DNA of the CDR3 is TGTGCCAGCAGTTGGGGTCCAGGGGGGTACAATGGCTACACCTTC. It specifies CASSWGPGGYNGYTF.

The chain combines TRBV4-3 with TRBJ2-5; D is uncertain. The CDR3 totals 15 residues. Trimming stripped 0 bases from V and 6 bases from J, with 14 bases between. CDR1 is LGHNA and CDR2 is YSLEER in the germline V gene. As DNA, the CDR3 is TGCGCCAGCAGCCAAGATCATGCAGGTCCCAAGACCCAGTACTTC. Translation gives CASSQDHAGPKTQYF.

The chain employs TRBV4-3 and TRBJ2-3; TRBD1 is a possible D gene (6 bases). Germline lookup yields CDR1 LGHNA and CDR2 YSLEER. This CDR3 comprises 17 residues. Trimming cost V 0 bases and J 2 bases, with 15 bases left between them. DNA of the CDR3: TGCGCCAGCAGCCAAGATCGGGCAGGGGTCCTCACAGATACGCAGTATTTT. This gives the protein CASSQDRAGVLTDTQYF.

The chain uses TRBV5-5 and TRBJ2-3; D gene unclear. CDR3 size: 13 residues. Germline V gives CDR1 SGHKS, CDR2 YYEKEE (reference sequence). Trimming took 2 bases from V and 5 from J, leaving 9 bases between them. CDR3 sequence reads: CASSFGVRDTQYF. CDR3 coding DNA: TGTGCCAGCAGCTTCGGAGTCCGAGATACGCAGTATTTT.

The chain links TRBV27 to TRBJ2-7, with 7 bases identical to TRBD1. In germline, CDR1 is MNHEY, CDR2 SMNVEV (reference sequence). CDR3 length equals 13 residues. Unmatched junction bases numbered 7, after V lost 5 bases and J lost 6 bases. In nucleotides, the CDR3 is TGTGCCAGCAGTAGGGACAGCCCCTCCGAGCAGTACTTC. This gives the protein CASSRDSPSEQYF.

The chain has TRBV2 and TRBJ2-7; 9 nucleotides line up with TRBD2. The trim removed 9 bases at V and 6 bases at J, leaving 9 bases unmatched. The CDR3 runs 13 residues. Germline V CDR1 and CDR2: SNHLY, FYNNEI. This chain's CDR3 is CASGIAGVREQYF. In nucleotides, the CDR3 is TGTGCCAGTGGGATAGCGGGAGTCCGCGAGCAGTACTTC.

V and J are TRBV5-1 and TRBJ1-1, with D perhaps TRBD1 (5 bases). CDR3 size: 15 residues. The germline V gene encodes CDR1 SGHRS and CDR2 YFSETQ. The V gene lost 0 bases and the J gene lost 4 bases, with 13 bases spanning the gap. The CDR3 region is CASSLEGARGTEAFF. The CDR3 DNA reads TGCGCCAGCAGCTTGGAAGGGGCGCGGGGCACTGAAGCTTTCTTT.

The CDR3 region is CASSISSSYNEQFF. The CDR3, as DNA: TGTGCCAGTAGTATCTCCAGCTCCTACAATGAGCAGTTCTTC. The chain has TRBV19 and TRBJ2-1; D uncertain. Germline-derived CDR1 and CDR2 are LNHDA and SQIVND (reference sequence). The CDR3 runs 14 residues. Trimming stripped 3 bases from V and 0 bases from J, with 6 bases between.

V usage is TRBV2 and J usage is TRBJ1-6; D not certain. The CDR3 consists of 15 residues. V was pared by 6 bases and J by 6 bases, with 15 bases between. CDR1 is SNHLY, CDR2 FYNNEI, per germline. CDR3 residues: CASSAGPAGNSPLHF. CDR3 in DNA: TGTGCCAGCAGCGCAGGACCAGCGGGTAATTCACCCCTCCACTTT.

This chain uses TRBV28 with TRBJ2-7; TRBD1 agrees at 9 bases. This CDR3 has 16 amino acids. V was pared by 1 base and J by 1 base, with 5 bases of the junction left unmatched. Germline V lookup: CDR1 MDHEN, CDR2 SYDVKM. CDR3 protein: CASSLYGQGTSYEQYF. CDR3 sequence (DNA): TGTGCCAGCAGTTTATACGGACAGGGGACTTCCTACGAGCAGTACTTC.

The J gene is TRBJ1-4, the V gene TRBV2; perhaps TRBD1 as D (6 bases). The CDR3 contains 14 residues. Germline V gene data show CDR1 as SNHLY and CDR2 as FYNNEI. Between the trimmed V and J ends, which lost 5 bases and 4 bases, there was a span of 11 bases. CDR3 nucleotide sequence: TGTGCCAGCAGTCCAAGGGGGATTAATGAAAAACTGTTTTTT. It encodes CASSPRGINEKLFF.

The chain employs TRBV4-2 and TRBJ1-1; D uncertain. Germline V CDR1 and CDR2: LGHNA, YNFKEQ. V was clipped by 0 bases and J by 4 bases, with 15 bases between them. The CDR3 runs 16 residues. The chain's CDR3 is CASSQEIRTRGTEAFF. CDR3 DNA: TGTGCCAGCAGCCAAGAAATCAGGACTCGGGGCACTGAAGCTTTCTTT.

The rearrangement joins TRBV6-5 to TRBJ2-1; the D gene is possibly TRBD2 (5 bases). V gave up 0 bases and J gave up 4 bases, with 10 bases separating them. Germline assignment: CDR1 MNHEY and CDR2 SVGAGI. The CDR3 extends over 15 amino acids. The CDR3, as DNA: TGTGCCAGCAGTTACTCCCGAACGGGGTACAATGAGCAGTTCTTC. Amino acids: CASSYSRTGYNEQFF.